Sequencing of this TCR beta chain was carried out in a study of T-cell reconstitution after alpha-beta-depleted transplantation in children. The library targeted TCRbeta and was prepared with unique molecular identifiers. One entry per CDR3 protein results from TCRdb running MiXCR on the PCR reads. Found here are about 200,000 distinct CDR3 sequences, 13% to 15% of them singletons; the top ten hold under 15%. Germline V gene lookup returns CDR1 MRHNA and CDR2 SNTAGT. The CDR3 has 18 amino acids. The chain links TRBV6-4 to TRBJ2-3; 8 nucleotides agree with TRBD2. The receptor comes from a human donor who donated a stem cell graft to a child with acute lymphoblastic leukemia. The source was PBMCs from the stem cell graft donor, collected from the stem cell graft. The CDR3 loop is CTISHPPGRGGRTDTQYF. DNA of the CDR3: TGTACCATCAGTCATCCCCCCGGTCGGGGGGGCCGTACAGATACGCAGTATTTT.